The 29 T cell receptor beta chains below all came from one sample that was sequenced in a study of T cells in Graves' hyperthyroidism and ophthalmopathy. RNA transcripts provided the source from which TCR beta CDR3 regions were amplified. The TCR CDR3 first-round RT-PCR relied on the HTBI primer set. One entry per CDR3 protein, called by TCRdb with MiXCR from the multiplex PCR reads. Altogether nearly 600,000 distinct CDR3 sequences are present, over 11% being singletons, with the ten largest covering more than 5%. Input material: blood. The source of these receptors is a woman in her twenties or thirties with Graves' hyperthyroidism that later progressed to Graves' ophthalmopathy.

In this sample, this clonotype turned up a few times. The chain employs TRBV5-1 and TRBJ1-3, with 8 bases identical to TRBD1. Germline CDR1 SGHRS, CDR2 YFSETQ. The trim removed 4 bases at V and 2 bases at J, leaving 11 bases unmatched. This CDR3 has 17 amino acids. The CDR3 protein is CASSPWTGRMAGNTIYF. In nucleotides, the CDR3 is TGCGCCAGCAGCCCTTGGACAGGGAGAATGGCTGGAAACACCATATATTTT.

The genes are TRBV7-2 and TRBJ2-2; maybe TRBD1 (6 bases). Germline CDR1 is SGHTA and CDR2 is FQGNSA. V was clipped by 5 bases and J by 3 bases, with 19 bases between them. CDR3 length: 17 residues. CDR3 nucleotides: TGTGCCAGCAGCCCAGGCATCCGGACAGATGACACCGGGGAGCTGTTTTTT. It encodes CASSPGIRTDDTGELFF.

This clonotype was seen repeatedly, ten times or more. The chain has TRBV7-2 and TRBJ1-2; 9 nucleotides line up with TRBD1. The V gene's germline CDR1 is SGHTA and CDR2 FQGNSA. This CDR3 is 14 amino acids long. V lost 3 bases, J lost 7 bases, and 6 bases stayed unmatched. CDR3 nucleotides: TGTGCCAGCAGCTTTAGGACAGGGGAGTCTGGCTACACCTTC. Translating it yields CASSFRTGESGYTF.

This clonotype showed up many times. This chain links TRBV6-1 with TRBJ2-7; no firm D call. The CDR3 contains 15 residues. CDR1 is MNHNS, CDR2 SASEGT, per germline. V gave up 4 bases and J gave up 4 bases, with 17 bases separating them. The CDR3 DNA is TGTGCCAGCAGTGTAGAGGTCTATTTGGTGTACGAGCAGTACTTC. This encodes CASSVEVYLVYEQYF.

This clonotype was observed at least ten times. The gene calls are TRBV20-1 and TRBJ2-1; TRBD1 or TRBD2 may be the D gene (5 bases each). The ends were cut back, 4 bases at V and 9 bases at J, with 16 bases in the middle. This CDR3 is built from 13 residues. Looked up from germline, CDR1 is DFQATT and CDR2 is SNEGSKA (reference sequence). CDR3 sequence: CSATPGRIPEQFF. The CDR3 DNA is TGCAGTGCTACGCCGGGACGCATTCCTGAGCAGTTCTTC.

This clonotype was seen at least ten times. The rearrangement uses TRBV27 and TRBJ1-2, with D possibly TRBD1 on 6 matching bases. With 6 bases removed from V and 8 bases from J, the gap between germline ends came to 16 bases. Germline-derived CDR1 and CDR2 are MNHEY and SMNVEV (reference sequence). This CDR3 is built from 13 residues. CDR3 coding DNA: TGTGCCAGCAGCTTAACAGGGCTACGCGGCTACACCTTC. It encodes CASSLTGLRGYTF.

This clonotype came up many times. This chain joins TRBV7-8 and TRBJ2-1; D is unresolved. V dropped 3 bases and J dropped 0 bases, with 12 bases sitting between them. There are 16 residues in the CDR3. Looked up from germline, CDR1 is SGHVS and CDR2 is FQNEAQ. CDR3 amino acids: CASSFSASSSYNEQFF. CDR3 nucleotide sequence: TGTGCCAGCAGCTTTTCCGCTTCCTCCTCCTACAATGAGCAGTTCTTC.

The sample holds many counts of this clonotype. The J gene is TRBJ2-5, the V gene TRBV11-3; D possibly corresponds to TRBD1 (5 bases). This CDR3 spans 16 amino acids. V lost 5 bases and J 3 bases, leaving 19 bases between the germline ends. The V gene's germline CDR1 is SGHNT and CDR2 YENEEA. The CDR3, as DNA: TGTGCCAGCAGCCCGACAGATTGGGGATTGAAAGAGACCCAGTACTTC. It encodes CASSPTDWGLKETQYF.

This clonotype was detected many times. The rearrangement links TRBV27 to TRBJ1-5; D ambiguous. The V and J ends lost 6 bases and 0 bases respectively, with 6 bases between them. CDR1 and CDR2 from the germline V gene are MNHEY and SMNVEV (reference sequence). There are 13 residues in the CDR3. Here the CDR3 DNA reads TGTGCCAGCAGCTTTGATAGCAATCAGCCCCAGCATTTT. It codes for CASSFDSNQPQHF.

This clonotype has ten or more counts. The chain links TRBV20-1 to TRBJ2-1, with 14 bases that match TRBD2. The CDR3 runs 17 residues. CDR1 is DFQATT and CDR2 is SNEGSKA in the germline V gene (reference sequence). The ends lost 7 bases at V and 2 bases at J; junction bases unmatched: 10. The CDR3 reads CSVWGLAGEYPYNEQFF. In DNA form, the CDR3 reads TGCAGTGTCTGGGGACTAGCGGGAGAGTACCCCTACAATGAGCAGTTCTTC.

At least ten counts were recorded for this clonotype. The chain links TRBV14 to TRBJ2-7, with TRBD1 matching 10 bases. The CDR3 covers 15 residues. V lost 3 bases, J lost 4 bases, and 6 bases stayed unmatched. Germline CDR1 is SGHDN and CDR2 is FVKESK. DNA of the CDR3: TGTGCCAGCAGCCAGGGACAGGGGATTTCTTACGAGCAGTACTTC. As protein: CASSQGQGISYEQYF. Looking up the rest from reference TRBV14 and TRBJ2-7 gives the full variable domain: EAGVTQFPSHSVIEKGQTVTLRCDPISGHDNLYWYRRVMGKEIKFLLHFVKESKQDESGMPNNRFLAERTGGTYSTLKVQPAELEDSGVYFCASSQGQGISYEQYFGPGTRLTVT.

This clonotype was found many times. This chain's CDR3 is CSARGGSYEQYF. The CDR3 bases are TGCAGTGCTCGAGGGGGCAGCTACGAGCAGTACTTC. The chain joins TRBV20-1 to TRBJ2-7, with 7 bases fitting TRBD1. J lost 3 bases, V lost 5 bases, and 4 bases had no gene match. Germline V gives CDR1 DFQATT, CDR2 SNEGSKA (reference sequence). The CDR3 runs 12 residues.

This clonotype has at least ten counts. V is TRBV7-2 and J is TRBJ2-1; 8 bases agree with TRBD2. CDR1 and CDR2 from the germline V gene are SGHTA and FQGNSA. CDR3 size: 15 residues. V shed 4 bases, J shed 6 bases, and the junction held 8 bases outside the gene matches. DNA of the CDR3: TGTGCCAGCAGCTACGGGACTAGTATGTTCAATGAGCAGTTCTTC. Its protein product is CASSYGTSMFNEQFF.

With respect to this clonotype: At one of its ends the junction is not consistent with the germline gene, which may arise from a read error. The chain has TRBV19 and TRBJ1-4; TRBD1 matches 10 bases. The CDR3 is 17 amino acids. The V gene's germline CDR1 is LNHDA and CDR2 SQIVND (reference sequence). The DNA for the CDR3 is TGTGCCAGTAGTCCCGGGACAGGGGTGATAACTAGTGAAAAACTGTTTTTT. Amino acids: CASSPGTGVITSEKLFF.

As concerns this clonotype: One junction end does not reproduce the germline sequence, and a read error may be involved. The chain is built from TRBV12-3 or TRBV12-4 and TRBJ1-1; D gene unclear. This CDR3 comprises 13 residues. The CDR3 region has the DNA TGTGCCAGCAGTCCGAGTTTGGCTACTGAGGCTTTCTTT. It translates to CASSPSLATEAFF.

This clonotype was seen many times. The chain uses TRBV28 and TRBJ1-4; no reliable D call. CDR1 and CDR2 from the germline V gene are MDHEN and SYDVKM. The CDR3 spans 15 residues. V dropped 6 bases and J dropped 0 bases, with 11 bases sitting between them. CDR3 sequence reads: CASSTWGATNEKLFF. The CDR3, as DNA: TGTGCCAGCAGCACTTGGGGTGCAACTAATGAAAAACTGTTTTTT.

This clonotype was detected ten times or more. The gene calls are TRBV27 and TRBJ2-7, with 7 bases matching TRBD2. The CDR3 loop spans 16 amino acids. The germline CDR1 and CDR2 sequences are MNHEY and SMNVEV (reference sequence). V trimming: 0 bases; J trimming: 3 bases; junction bases outside the gene matches: 8. The CDR3 loop is CASSLSGLADFYEQYF. CDR3 nucleotides: TGTGCCAGCAGTTTATCAGGCCTAGCGGACTTCTACGAGCAGTACTTC.

This clonotype was counted between two and nine times. V usage is TRBV4-2 and J usage is TRBJ1-1, with TRBD1 matching 7 bases. This CDR3 contains 17 residues. Trimming removed 3 bases from V and 0 bases from J; junction bases left unmatched: 10. Germline-derived CDR1 and CDR2 are LGHNA and YNFKEQ. The CDR3 nucleotides are TGTGCCAGCAGCCAGGGTGGACAGGCCCCCATGAACACTGAAGCTTTCTTT. This codes for CASSQGGQAPMNTEAFF.

The chain employs TRBV18 and TRBJ2-7; either TRBD1 or TRBD2 may supply D (6 bases each). The ends were cut back, 1 base at V and 0 bases at J, with 22 bases in the middle. Germline V lookup: CDR1 KGHSH, CDR2 LQKENI. The CDR3 totals 19 residues. DNA of the CDR3: TGTGCCAGCTCACCACTACTACCGGGGGCTAGCCTGAGCTCCTACGAGCAGTACTTC. Encoded protein: CASSPLLPGASLSSYEQYF.

This clonotype was recorded at least ten times. The V call is TRBV12-3 or TRBV12-4, the J call TRBJ2-3; D remains unclear. The CDR3 runs 14 residues. Trimming took 4 bases from V and 4 from J, leaving 12 bases between them. CDR3 bases: TGTGCCAGCAGTTCTGCTAGAACCTCAGATACGCAGTATTTT. Encoded protein: CASSSARTSDTQYF.

This clonotype was observed many times. The J gene is TRBJ1-4, the V gene TRBV30, with no clear D. V lost 8 bases to trimming and J lost 8 bases, with 21 bases between them. There are 14 residues in the CDR3. Per germline, CDR1 GTSNPN and CDR2 SVGIG (reference sequence). CDR3 sequence (DNA): TGTGCCGCCGACGCGAGGGTAACGGACGAAAAACTGTTTTTT. This gives the protein CAADARVTDEKLFF.

The V gene is TRBV7-3, the J gene TRBJ2-2, with D unresolved. There are 15 residues in the CDR3. The V and J ends lost 1 base and 0 bases respectively, with 6 bases between them. CDR1 is SGHTA and CDR2 is FQGTGA in the germline V gene. The CDR3 DNA follows: TGTGCCAGCAGCTTAAATCCCCCGAACACCGGGGAGCTGTTTTTT. Its protein product is CASSLNPPNTGELFF.

The V call is TRBV30, the J call TRBJ1-2; 7 positions agree with TRBD1. This CDR3 is built from 13 residues. After removal of 1 base from V and 6 bases from J, the junction contained 5 bases not matched to a gene. Germline V gene sequence: CDR1 GTSNPN, CDR2 SVGIG (reference sequence). For the CDR3, the DNA is TGTGCCTGGAGTGGTTACAGGGGAAATGGCTACACCTTC. This gives the protein CAWSGYRGNGYTF.

This clonotype came up many times. The gene calls are TRBV10-2 and TRBJ2-7; possibly TRBD1 for D (6 bases). The germline V and J ends were trimmed by 6 bases and 5 bases, with 20 bases remaining between them. Germline V gives CDR1 WSHSY, CDR2 SAAADI. The CDR3 extends over 15 amino acids. CDR3 sequence (DNA): TGCGCCAGCAGACCCTTCACAGGGCTATTCGACGAGCAGTACTTC. Translated: CASRPFTGLFDEQYF.

As for this clonotype: At one end the junction does not follow the germline gene, possibly because of a read error. The rearrangement uses TRBV6-1 and TRBJ1-5; D remains ambiguous. Germline CDR1 and CDR2: MNHNS and SASEGT. The CDR3 is 15 amino acids. CDR3: CASSPLAWSTQPQHF. CDR3 DNA: TGTGCCAGCAGCCCACTAGCCTGGAGCACTCAGCCCCAGCATTTT.

This clonotype was observed a handful of times. J is TRBJ2-1 and V is TRBV20-1, with TRBD2 identical over 8 bases. Germline V gene lookup returns CDR1 DFQATT and CDR2 SNEGSKA (reference sequence). The CDR3 runs to 15 residues. V lost 1 base and J lost 7; bases outside the gene matches: 9. The CDR3 region is CSARGEREIYNEQFF. The CDR3 bases are TGCAGTGCTAGAGGCGAGCGGGAGATTTATAATGAGCAGTTCTTC.

This clonotype was counted many times. The genes are TRBV7-9 and TRBJ2-2, with D possibly being TRBD1 (5 bases). Germline V gives CDR1 SEHNR, CDR2 FQNEAQ (reference sequence). Trimming shortened V by 1 base and J by 7 bases, and 13 bases separated the two germline ends. This CDR3 has 15 residues. The CDR3 region is CASSLVDKAIGELFF. The CDR3, as DNA: TGTGCCAGCAGCTTAGTGGACAAGGCAATCGGGGAGCTGTTTTTT.

This clonotype was counted many times. This chain connects TRBV28 to TRBJ2-6; D assignment may be TRBD1 or TRBD2 (5 bases each). The germline V gene encodes CDR1 MDHEN and CDR2 SYDVKM. Deletions cut 10 bases from V and 0 bases from J, with 22 bases between. The CDR3 totals 18 residues. CDR3 region: CATSSGREGISGANVLTF. The CDR3 DNA reads TGTGCCACCAGCTCGGGGCGCGAAGGGATCTCTGGGGCCAACGTCCTGACTTTC.

Turning to this clonotype: A much larger clone lies a single base off, so this may be a read error. J is TRBJ1-2 and V is TRBV6-1; D is perhaps TRBD1 (5 bases). The CDR3 consists of 14 residues. Trimming removed 0 bases at V and 6 bases at J, with 11 bases between. CDR1 is MNHNS, CDR2 SASEGT, per germline. The chain's CDR3 is CASSEAWGNNGYTF. CDR3 bases: TGTGCCAGCAGTGAAGCGTGGGGCAACAATGGCTACACCTTC.